Below, 18 T cell receptor beta chains from the same sample are listed, as sequenced in a study of siplizumab effects on memory and regulatory T cells. The protocol was immunoSEQ multiplex PCR, while the TCRdb copy is restricted to in-frame clones and leaves out a portion. The table includes 110,000 or so clones, about 92% detected once. Sequenced sample: Tregs sorted from blood. These receptors all come from a human donor in good health.

The chain is built from TRBV29-1 and TRBJ1-1; D gene unclear. V was trimmed by 4 bases and J by 4 bases, leaving 10 bases between them. The germline V gene encodes CDR1 SQVTM and CDR2 ANQGSEA. This CDR3 is built from 12 residues. The CDR3 loop reads CSVGTGATEAFF. CDR3 DNA sequence: TGCAGCGTTGGGACGGGAGCCACTGAAGCTTTCTTT.

V usage is TRBV2 and J usage is TRBJ2-5, with TRBD2 as a possible D gene (5 bases). The CDR3 runs to 13 residues. V shed 9 bases and J shed 2 bases, with 13 bases lying between them. Germline assignment: CDR1 SNHLY and CDR2 FYNNEI. The CDR3 reads CASQTGWQETQYF. The CDR3, as DNA: TGTGCCAGTCAGACGGGATGGCAAGAGACCCAGTACTTC.

This chain uses TRBV10-1 with TRBJ2-6; 7 positions agree with TRBD1. From germline, CDR1 is WNHNN and CDR2 SYGVQD (reference sequence). Trimming cost V 6 bases and J 1 base; bases outside gene matches: 3. The CDR3 consists of 15 residues. In nucleotides, the CDR3 is TGCGCCAGCAGCCCACAGGGGTCTGGGGCCAACGTCCTGACTTTC. Protein: CASSPQGSGANVLTF.

The chain combines TRBV7-9 with TRBJ1-2, with D unresolved. Germline CDR1 and CDR2: SEHNR and FQNEAQ (reference sequence). Trimming took off 7 bases at V and 4 bases at J, with 10 bases between the two ends. The CDR3 spans 12 residues. The CDR3 DNA is TGTGCCAGCACACTCGGGTCCTATGGCTACACCTTC. Amino acid sequence: CASTLGSYGYTF.

The chain employs TRBV6-5 and TRBJ1-3, with TRBD1 matching over 8 bases. Germline V gene sequence: CDR1 MNHEY, CDR2 SVGAGI. There are 15 residues in the CDR3. V trimming: 4 bases; J trimming: 8 bases; junction bases outside the gene matches: 10. The CDR3 DNA follows: TGTGCCAGCAGTTCCCGGACAGGGCTTAGCTACACCATATATTTT. Its protein is CASSSRTGLSYTIYF.

The count of this clone is one. The chain is built from TRBV5-1 and TRBJ2-1, with D maybe TRBD2 (5 bases). Germline V gene data show CDR1 as SGHRS and CDR2 as YFSETQ. The CDR3 is 14 amino acids. V was trimmed by 0 bases and J by 9 bases, leaving 13 bases between them. The CDR3 region is CASSLDSSRGEQFF. CDR3 coding DNA: TGCGCCAGCAGCTTGGATTCCAGCCGGGGTGAGCAGTTCTTC. The full variable domain, in which reference TRBV5-1 and TRBJ2-1 provide the parts outside the CDR3, is KAGVTQTPRYLIKTRGQQVTLSCSPISGHRSVSWYQQTPGQGLQFLFEYFSETQRNKGNFPGRFSGRQFSNSRSEMNVSTLELGDSALYLCASSLDSSRGEQFFGPGTRLTVL.

The V call is TRBV18, the J call TRBJ1-1, with a possible D match to TRBD1 (6 bases). Germline V gene sequence: CDR1 KGHSH, CDR2 LQKENI. The CDR3 totals 15 residues. V was clipped by 6 bases and J by 5 bases, with 19 bases between them. The DNA of the CDR3 is TGTGCCAGCTCTAAAGCTGGGGGGCGTACGACTGAAGCTTTCTTT. Protein product: CASSKAGGRTTEAFF.

CDR3 sequence reads: CASSTTGAPPETQYF. CDR3 DNA sequence: TGTGCCAGCAGCACGACAGGGGCTCCTCCAGAGACCCAGTACTTC. This chain connects TRBV5-4 to TRBJ2-5, with TRBD1 matching 8 bases. This CDR3 has 15 amino acids. V shed 4 bases and J 4 bases; nucleotides not matched to a gene: 9. The germline gives CDR1 SGHNT, CDR2 YYREEE (reference sequence). The whole variable domain, filled in from reference TRBV5-4 and TRBJ2-5, reads ETGVTQSPTHLIKTRGQQVTLRCSSQSGHNTVSWYQQALGQGPQFIFQYYREEENGRGNFPPRFSGLQFPNYSSELNVNALELDDSALYLCASSTTGAPPETQYFGPGTRLLVL.

V gene TRBV7-2 combines with J gene TRBJ2-7, with TRBD1 identical over 10 bases. The CDR3 has 14 residues. CDR1 SGHTA and CDR2 FQGNSA come from the germline V gene. The V and J ends lost 5 bases and 2 bases, in that order; junction bases with no gene match: 3. CDR3 amino acids: CASSRQGAPYEQYF. The CDR3 DNA follows: TGTGCCAGCAGCAGACAGGGGGCCCCCTACGAGCAGTACTTC. Drawing the rest from reference TRBV7-2 and TRBJ2-7, the complete variable domain is GAGVSQSPSNKVTEKGKDVELRCDPISGHTALYWYRQSLGQGLEFLIYFQGNSAPDKSGLPSDRFSAERTGGSVSTLTIQRTQQEDSAVYLCASSRQGAPYEQYFGPGTRLTVT.

The chain joins TRBV25-1 to TRBJ2-5; TRBD2 might be the D (6 bases). From germline, CDR1 is MGHDK and CDR2 SYGVNS. The CDR3 loop spans 14 amino acids. V lost 1 base, J lost 2 bases, and 8 bases lay in between. The CDR3: CASSEWRDQETQYF. CDR3 sequence (DNA): TGTGCCAGCAGTGAATGGCGGGATCAAGAGACCCAGTACTTC. The variable domain in full, with the rest retrieved from reference TRBV25-1 and TRBJ2-5, is EADIYQTPRYLVIGTGKKITLECSQTMGHDKMYWYQQDPGMELHLIHYSYGVNSTEKGDLSSESTVSRIRTEHFPLTLESARPSHTSQYLCASSEWRDQETQYFGPGTRLLVL.

The chain has TRBV6-6 and TRBJ2-5; the D gene could be TRBD1 or TRBD2 (5 bases each). The last part of the DNA fits TRBJ2-7 better; the J call may be wrong. CDR3 length: 14 amino acids. Per germline, CDR1 MNHNY and CDR2 SVGAGI (reference sequence). CDR3 DNA: TGTGCCAGCACTAGCCGGGACCCAGCCTACGAGCAGTACTTC. It is translated as CASTSRDPAYEQYF.

CDR3 sequence reads: CASSLKPQGATEAFF. In DNA form, the CDR3 reads TGTGCCAGCAGTTTAAAGCCCCAGGGGGCCACTGAAGCTTTCTTT. V usage is TRBV2 and J usage is TRBJ1-1; 8 bases agree with TRBD1. The CDR3 consists of 15 residues. The ends lost 5 bases at V and 4 bases at J; junction bases unmatched: 9. Germline loops: CDR1 SNHLY, CDR2 FYNNEI.

The chain employs TRBV2 and TRBJ2-5; D remains ambiguous. The CDR3 sequence is 15 residues long. The germline CDR1 and CDR2 sequences are SNHLY and FYNNEI. The germline V and J ends were trimmed by 9 bases and 5 bases, with 22 bases remaining between them. The CDR3 coding sequence is TGTGCCAGTGTAGGGTCAGCTAAGGTTGTGGAGACCCAGTACTTC. This sequence encodes CASVGSAKVVETQYF.

The J gene is TRBJ2-1, the V gene TRBV7-3; D is perhaps TRBD2 (6 bases). In germline, CDR1 is SGHTA, CDR2 FQGTGA. This CDR3 region has 14 residues. Trimming cost V 2 bases and J 4 bases, with 9 bases left between them. The CDR3 DNA sequence: TGTGCCAGCAGCTTATCGGGAGTGTACAATGAGCAGTTCTTC. Translating gives CASSLSGVYNEQFF.

This chain links TRBV5-1 with TRBJ2-1; 8 nucleotides line up with TRBD2. The J segment lost 2 bases and the V segment lost 0 bases, leaving 1 base of the junction unmatched. CDR1 is SGHRS, CDR2 YFSETQ, per germline. The CDR3 consists of 15 residues. The CDR3 reads CASSLVSGTYNEQFF. The CDR3 region has the DNA TGCGCCAGCAGCTTGGTTAGCGGGACCTACAATGAGCAGTTCTTC.

Here the CDR3 reads CASSAQGSEGTEAFF. In DNA, the CDR3 is TGTGCCAGCAGTGCTCAGGGTAGTGAGGGCACTGAAGCTTTCTTT. The chain links TRBV2 to TRBJ1-1; D may be TRBD1 (5 bases). The CDR3 spans 15 residues. Germline CDR1 is SNHLY and CDR2 is FYNNEI. V lost 4 bases and J lost 4, with 16 bases in between.

This sequence joins TRBV7-8 and TRBJ2-4; D could derive from TRBD1 or TRBD2 (6 bases each). Trimming shortened V by 7 bases and J by 13 bases, and 17 bases separated the two germline ends. There are 12 residues in the CDR3. Germline CDR1 and CDR2: SGHVS and FQNEAQ. The CDR3 spells CASTMRGARQYF. The CDR3, as DNA: TGTGCCAGCACAATGAGGGGGGCGCGGCAGTACTTC. The full variable domain, with the rest looked up from reference TRBV7-8 and TRBJ2-4, is GAGVSQSPRYKVAKRGQDVALRCDPISGHVSLFWYQQALGQGPEFLTYFQNEAQLDKSGLPSDRFFAERPEGSVSTLKIQRTQQEDSAVYLCASTMRGARQYFGAGTRLSVL.

The chain couples TRBV6-5 to TRBJ1-1, with D tentatively TRBD1 (5 bases). V lost 4 bases, J lost 2 bases, and 8 bases lay in between. Germline loops: CDR1 MNHEY, CDR2 SVGAGI. This CDR3 is built from 13 residues. The CDR3 nucleotides read TGTGCCAGCAGTTCGACAGTTAACACTGAAGCTTTCTTT. Its protein product is CASSSTVNTEAFF.